This entry concerns a single T cell receptor beta chain. This record comes from a study of T cells in tumors after PD-1 blockade. About the research overall: Blood samples averaged about 120,000 templates (range 24,679-257,772) and some 35,000 unique clonotypes.

Input was about 616 ng to 6,500 ng of genomic DNA from tumor or blood. The assay was immunoSEQ multiplex PCR, and TCRdb's table has in-frame clones only and misses some. The table shows about 59,000 clones, with over 75% occurring only once. Source: PBMCs, taken before anti-PD-1 treatment. The receptor's source is a human donor with basal cell carcinoma.

The CDR3: CASSPLPVPEKLFF. The DNA of the CDR3 is TGTGCCAGCAGCCCCTTACCAGTCCCGGAAAAACTGTTTTTT. The genes are TRBV3-1 (or the pseudogene TRBV3-2) and TRBJ1-4, with D unclear. CDR3 length equals 14 residues. Germline-derived CDR1 and CDR2 are LGHDT and YNNKEL (reference sequence). V was shortened by 4 bases and J by 8 bases, with 14 bases between the two germline ends.